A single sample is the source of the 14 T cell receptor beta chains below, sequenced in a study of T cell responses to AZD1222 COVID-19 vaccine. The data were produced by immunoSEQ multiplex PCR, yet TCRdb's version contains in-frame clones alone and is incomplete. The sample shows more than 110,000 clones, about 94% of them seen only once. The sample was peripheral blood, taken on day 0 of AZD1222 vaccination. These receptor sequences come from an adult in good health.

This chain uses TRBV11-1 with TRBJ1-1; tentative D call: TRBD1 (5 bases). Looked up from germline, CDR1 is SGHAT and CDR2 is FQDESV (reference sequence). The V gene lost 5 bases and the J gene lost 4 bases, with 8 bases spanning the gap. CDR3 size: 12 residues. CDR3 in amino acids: CASSQGGTEAFF. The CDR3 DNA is TGTGCCAGCAGCCAGGGAGGCACTGAAGCTTTCTTT.

Here the CDR3 DNA reads TGTGCCAGCAGCCCCGGGACAGCCCAAGAGACCCAGTACTTC. Residues: CASSPGTAQETQYF. V gene TRBV11-1 combines with J gene TRBJ2-5, with TRBD1 matching over 7 bases. Per germline, CDR1 SGHAT and CDR2 FQDESV (reference sequence). V lost 5 bases, J lost 1 base, and 4 bases stayed unmatched. The CDR3 is 14 residues long.

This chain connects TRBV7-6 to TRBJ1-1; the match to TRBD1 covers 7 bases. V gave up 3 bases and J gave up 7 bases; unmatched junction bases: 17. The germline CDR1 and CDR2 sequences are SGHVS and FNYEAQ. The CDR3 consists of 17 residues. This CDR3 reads CASSFAAGTENLYEAFF. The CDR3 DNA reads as TGTGCCAGCAGCTTTGCGGCCGGGACAGAGAACTTGTATGAAGCTTTCTTT.

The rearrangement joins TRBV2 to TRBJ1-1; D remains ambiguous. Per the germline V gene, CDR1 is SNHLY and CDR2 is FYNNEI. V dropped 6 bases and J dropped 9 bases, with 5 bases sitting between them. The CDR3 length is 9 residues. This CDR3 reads CASREQAFF. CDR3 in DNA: TGTGCCAGCAGGGAACAAGCTTTCTTT.

This CDR3 is CASRGLAGGTANEQFF. The DNA of the CDR3 is TGTGCCAGCAGGGGACTAGCGGGAGGGACGGCCAATGAGCAGTTCTTC. V and J are TRBV11-2 and TRBJ2-1, with TRBD2 matching over 16 bases. V trimming: 6 bases; J trimming: 6 bases; junction bases outside the gene matches: 5. The CDR3 totals 16 residues. Germline V lookup: CDR1 SGHAT, CDR2 FQNNGV.

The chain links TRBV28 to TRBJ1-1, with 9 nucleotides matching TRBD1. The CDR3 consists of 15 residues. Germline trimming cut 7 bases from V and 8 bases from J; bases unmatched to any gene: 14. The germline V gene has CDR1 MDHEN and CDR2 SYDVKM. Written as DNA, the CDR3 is TGTGCCAGCACCTGGGGGACAGGGATCTTTCTGGAAGCTTTCTTT. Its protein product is CASTWGTGIFLEAFF.

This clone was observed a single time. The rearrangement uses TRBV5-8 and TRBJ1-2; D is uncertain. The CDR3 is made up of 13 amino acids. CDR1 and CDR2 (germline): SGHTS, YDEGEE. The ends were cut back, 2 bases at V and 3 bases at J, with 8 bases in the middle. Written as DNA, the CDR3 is TGTGCCAGCAGCTTCCGGGCCGACTATGGCTACACCTTC. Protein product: CASSFRADYGYTF.

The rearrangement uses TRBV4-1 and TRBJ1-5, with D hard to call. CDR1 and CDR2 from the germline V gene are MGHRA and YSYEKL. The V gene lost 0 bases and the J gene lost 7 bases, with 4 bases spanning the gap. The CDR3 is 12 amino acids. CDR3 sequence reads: CASSQDDQPQHF. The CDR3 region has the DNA TGCGCCAGCAGCCAAGATGACCAGCCCCAGCATTTT.

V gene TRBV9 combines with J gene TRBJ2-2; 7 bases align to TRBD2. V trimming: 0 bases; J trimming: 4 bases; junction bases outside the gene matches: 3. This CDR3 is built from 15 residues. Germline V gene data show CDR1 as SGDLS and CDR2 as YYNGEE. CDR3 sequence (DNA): TGTGCCAGCAGCGTAGCGGGGAGGGGCACCGGGGAGCTGTTTTTT. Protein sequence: CASSVAGRGTGELFF.

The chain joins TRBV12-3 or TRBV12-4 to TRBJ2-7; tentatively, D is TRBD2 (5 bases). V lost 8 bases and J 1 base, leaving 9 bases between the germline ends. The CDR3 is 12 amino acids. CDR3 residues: CASEGDSYEQYF. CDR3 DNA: TGTGCCAGCGAGGGCGATTCCTACGAGCAGTACTTC.

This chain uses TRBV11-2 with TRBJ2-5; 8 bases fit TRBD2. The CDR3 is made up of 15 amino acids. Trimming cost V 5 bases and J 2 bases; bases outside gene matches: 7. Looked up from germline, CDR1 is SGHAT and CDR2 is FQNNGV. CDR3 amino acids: CASSDRLAPQETQYF. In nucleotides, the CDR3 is TGTGCCAGCAGCGACCGACTAGCGCCTCAAGAGACCCAGTACTTC. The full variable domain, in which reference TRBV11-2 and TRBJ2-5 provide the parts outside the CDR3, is EAGVAQSPRYKIIEKRQSVAFWCNPISGHATLYWYQQILGQGPKLLIQFQNNGVVDDSQLPKDRFSAERLKGVDSTLKIQPAKLEDSAVYLCASSDRLAPQETQYFGPGTRLLVL.

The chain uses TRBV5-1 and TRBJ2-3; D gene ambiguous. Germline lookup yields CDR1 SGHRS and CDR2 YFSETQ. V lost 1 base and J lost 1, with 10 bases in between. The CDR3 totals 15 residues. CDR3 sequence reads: CASSLLGPGTDTQYF. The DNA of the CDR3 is TGCGCCAGCAGCTTGTTAGGCCCTGGCACAGATACGCAGTATTTT.

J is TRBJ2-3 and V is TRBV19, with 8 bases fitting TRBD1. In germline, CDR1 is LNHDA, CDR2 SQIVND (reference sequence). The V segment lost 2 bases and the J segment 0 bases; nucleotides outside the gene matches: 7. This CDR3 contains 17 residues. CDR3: CASSITGTGPSTDTQYF. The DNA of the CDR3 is TGTGCCAGTAGTATAACCGGGACAGGCCCTAGCACAGATACGCAGTATTTT.

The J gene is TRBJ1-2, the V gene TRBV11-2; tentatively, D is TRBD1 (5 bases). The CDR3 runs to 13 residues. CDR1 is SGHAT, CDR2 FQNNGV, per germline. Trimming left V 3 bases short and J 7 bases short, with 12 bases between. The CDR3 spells CASSFPGIGGYTF. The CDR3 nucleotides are TGTGCCAGCAGCTTCCCAGGGATAGGTGGCTACACCTTC.